The source of this T cell receptor beta chain is a study of T-cell reconstitution after alpha-beta-depleted transplantation in children. Study-level points and caveats: Recipient T cells and thymic progenitors that survived gave rise to the high TCRbeta diversity observed at day 60 in some patients.

Construction of the TCRbeta library involved unique molecular identifiers. MiXCR, applied by TCRdb to the PCR reads, yields one record per CDR3 protein. Of fewer than 550,000 distinct CDR3 sequences listed, roughly 11% are singletons. About this clonotype: Its cognate antigen is unknown.

The CDR3 has 16 residues. Germline CDR1 LNHNV, CDR2 YYDKDF (reference sequence). The V gene end was trimmed by 0 bases and the J gene end by 4 bases; junction bases not matched to a gene: 5. The source is a female patient between 2 and 15 years old who had a stem cell transplant for aplastic anemia, so the T cells may come from the graft donor. The sample here was PBMCs, mostly from graft donor cells, taken 180 days after TCRalphabeta/CD19-depleted stem cell transplant. The V gene is TRBV15, the J gene TRBJ1-2, with 10 nucleotides matching TRBD1. Written as DNA, the CDR3 is TGTGCCACCAGCAGAGATCTGACAGGGGGCTTCTATGGCTACACCTTC. Protein product: CATSRDLTGGFYGYTF. Variable domain in full (rest from reference TRBV15 and TRBJ1-2): DAMVIQNPRYQVTQFGKPVTLSCSQTLNHNVMYWYQQKSSQAPKLLFHYYDKDFNNEADTPDNFQSRRPNTSFCFLDIRSPGLGDTAMYLCATSRDLTGGFYGYTFGSGTRLTVV.